Detailed here is one TCR beta chain. This sample is drawn from a study of T cell responses to AZD1222 COVID-19 vaccine. The assay was immunoSEQ multiplex PCR, and TCRdb's table has in-frame clones only and misses some. The sample includes around 160,000 clones, around 89% of them seen just once. Germline assignment: CDR1 SGHVS and CDR2 FQNEAQ. V gave up 4 bases and J gave up 5 bases, with 8 bases separating them. CDR3 length equals 13 residues. V and J are TRBV7-8 and TRBJ1-4; no clear D gene. The sequencing used peripheral blood, collected on day 0 of AZD1222 vaccination. The source is an adult in good health. DNA of the CDR3: TGTGCCAGCAGCTCGAGGTCAAATGAAAAACTGTTTTTT. This codes for CASSSRSNEKLFF.